These T cell receptor beta chains were read from a single sample in a study of human T cells and chemical hapten exposure. TCRdb redid the calling of the RACE reads with MiXCR, one entry per CDR3 protein. Of around 76,000 distinct CDR3 sequences listed, 10% to 15% are singletons. Sample: whole blood, taken in connection with sensitization to the hapten diphenylcyclopropenone (DPC). The receptors here all came from a woman in her sixties with alopecia areata. Some clones in this sample may be carry-over from other donors' samples. CDR3s include the opening cysteine and the closing phenylalanine or tryptophan. D genes are given only for firm matches. Size is stated for part of the rows, as once, few or many counts, or as a class when the clone is expanded.

TRBD1,many,TRBJ2-7,TRBV28,CASSFTGQGRAYEQYF,TGTGCCAGCAGTTTCACTGGACAGGGAAGAGCCTACGAGCAGTACTTC
-,many,TRBJ1-6,TRBV2,CASSELSPDNSPLHF,TGTGCCAGCAGTGAGTTAAGCCCCGATAATTCACCCCTCCACTTT
-,many,TRBJ2-3,TRBV6-5,CASSKQGFYTDTQYF,TGTGCCAGCAGTAAGCAAGGCTTTTACACAGATACGCAGTATTTT
TRBD1,few,TRBJ1-1,TRBV10-3,CAAVGQGSATEAFF,TGTGCCGCCGTGGGACAGGGATCCGCAACTGAAGCTTTCTTT
-,-,TRBJ1-2,TRBV11-2,CASSSLRGEGGYTF,TGTGCCAGCAGCTCCCTGCGGGGGGAAGGTGGCTACACCTTC
-,many,TRBJ2-1,TRBV5-1,CASSQDPQSYNEQFF,TGCGCCAGCAGCCAAGACCCCCAGTCCTACAATGAGCAGTTCTTC
TRBD1,few,TRBJ1-2,TRBV20-1,CSARDPGQGLNYGYTF,TGCAGTGCTAGAGACCCGGGACAGGGGCTAAACTATGGCTACACCTTC
TRBD2,-,TRBJ2-5,TRBV4-1,CASSQDKLAGAGETQYF,TGCGCCAGCAGCCAAGATAAGCTAGCGGGGGCCGGGGAGACCCAGTACTTC
TRBD1,few,TRBJ1-6,TRBV7-9,CASSRATGSLHNSPLHF,TGTGCCAGCAGCCGAGCGACAGGGAGCCTCCATAATTCACCCCTCCACTTT
-,few,TRBJ2-1,TRBV5-1,CASGGQVAQFF,TGCGCCAGCGGAGGGCAGGTGGCGCAGTTCTTC
-,few,TRBJ1-1,TRBV24-1,CATSDWRTANTEAFF,TGTGCCACCAGTGATTGGAGGACAGCCAACACTGAAGCTTTCTTT
TRBD2,few,TRBJ2-7,TRBV11-2,CASSTKVSGGYEQYF,TGTGCCAGCAGCACCAAAGTTAGCGGGGGATACGAGCAGTACTTC
TRBD1,many,TRBJ2-5,TRBV29-1,CSVEVGQGRETQYF,TGCAGCGTTGAAGTCGGACAGGGAAGAGAGACCCAGTACTTC
-,-,TRBJ1-2,TRBV3-1,CASSQEWSGMDGYTF,TGTGCCAGCAGCCAAGAGTGGTCGGGGATGGATGGCTACACCTTC